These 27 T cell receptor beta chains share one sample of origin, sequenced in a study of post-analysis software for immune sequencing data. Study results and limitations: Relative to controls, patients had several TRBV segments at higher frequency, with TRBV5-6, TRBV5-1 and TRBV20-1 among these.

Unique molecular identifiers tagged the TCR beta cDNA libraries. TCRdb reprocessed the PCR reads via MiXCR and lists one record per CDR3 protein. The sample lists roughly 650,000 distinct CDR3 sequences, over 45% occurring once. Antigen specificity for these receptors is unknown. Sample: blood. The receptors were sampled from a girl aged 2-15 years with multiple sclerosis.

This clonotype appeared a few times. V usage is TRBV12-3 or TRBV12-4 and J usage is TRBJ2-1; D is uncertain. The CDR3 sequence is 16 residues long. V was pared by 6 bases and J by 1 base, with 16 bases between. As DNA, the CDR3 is TGTGCCAGCAGCCCCTTAGTAGCTACATCCTACAATGAGCAGTTCTTC. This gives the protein CASSPLVATSYNEQFF.

CDR3 in amino acids: CASSQDLGTGRDGYTF. CDR3 coding DNA: TGCGCCAGCAGCCAAGATTTAGGGACAGGGCGAGATGGCTACACCTTC. The chain carries TRBV4-1 and TRBJ1-2, with TRBD1 matching over 9 bases. The CDR3 is 16 amino acids. Germline CDR1 is MGHRA and CDR2 is YSYEKL. After removal of 0 bases from V and 6 bases from J, the junction contained 8 bases not matched to a gene.

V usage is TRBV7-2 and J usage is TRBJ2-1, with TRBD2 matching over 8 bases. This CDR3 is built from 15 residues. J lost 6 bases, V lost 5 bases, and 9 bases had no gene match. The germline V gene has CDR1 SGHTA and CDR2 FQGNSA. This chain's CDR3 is CASSLGGLGGNEQFF. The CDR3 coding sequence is TGTGCCAGCAGCCTAGGGGGACTAGGAGGCAATGAGCAGTTCTTC.

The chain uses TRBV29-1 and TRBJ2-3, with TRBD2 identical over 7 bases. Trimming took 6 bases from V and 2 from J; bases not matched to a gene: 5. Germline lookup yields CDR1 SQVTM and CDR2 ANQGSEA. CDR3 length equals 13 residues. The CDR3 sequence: CSVFGGVTDTQYF. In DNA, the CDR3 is TGCAGCGTGTTTGGGGGGGTCACAGATACGCAGTATTTT.

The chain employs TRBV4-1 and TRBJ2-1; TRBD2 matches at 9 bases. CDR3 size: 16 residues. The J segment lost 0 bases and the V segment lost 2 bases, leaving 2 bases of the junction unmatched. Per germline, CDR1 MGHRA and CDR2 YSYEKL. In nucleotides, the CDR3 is TGCGCCAGCAGCCAACCGACTAGCGGCTCCTACAATGAGCAGTTCTTC. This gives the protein CASSQPTSGSYNEQFF.

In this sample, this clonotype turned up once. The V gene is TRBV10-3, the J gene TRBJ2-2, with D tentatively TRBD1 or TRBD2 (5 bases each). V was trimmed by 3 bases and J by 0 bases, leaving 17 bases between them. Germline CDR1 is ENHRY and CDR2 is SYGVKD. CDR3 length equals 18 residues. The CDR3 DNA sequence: TGTGCCATCAGTGATAGACGGGGACCACGTACGAACACCGGGGAGCTGTTTTTT. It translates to CAISDRRGPRTNTGELFF.

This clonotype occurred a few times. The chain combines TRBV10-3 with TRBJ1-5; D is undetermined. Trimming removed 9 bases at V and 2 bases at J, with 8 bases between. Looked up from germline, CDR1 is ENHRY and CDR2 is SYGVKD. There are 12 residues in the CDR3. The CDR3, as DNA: TGTGCCATTTCCGACGGCAATCAGCCCCAGCATTTT. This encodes CAISDGNQPQHF.

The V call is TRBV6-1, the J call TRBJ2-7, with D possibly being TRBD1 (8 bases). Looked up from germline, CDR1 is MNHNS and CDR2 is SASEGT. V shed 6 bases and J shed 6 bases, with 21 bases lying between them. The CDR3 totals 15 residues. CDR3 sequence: CASRKRDRRAGEQYF. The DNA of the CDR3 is TGTGCCAGCAGGAAGCGGGACAGGCGGGCCGGCGAGCAGTACTTC.

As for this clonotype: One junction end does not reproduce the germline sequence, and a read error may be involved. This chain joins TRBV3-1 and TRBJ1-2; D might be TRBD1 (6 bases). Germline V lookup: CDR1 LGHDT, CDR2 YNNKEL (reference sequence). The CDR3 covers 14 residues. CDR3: CACSQESGQVGYTF. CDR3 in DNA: TGTGCCTGCAGCCAAGAATCGGGACAAGTTGGCTACACCTTC.

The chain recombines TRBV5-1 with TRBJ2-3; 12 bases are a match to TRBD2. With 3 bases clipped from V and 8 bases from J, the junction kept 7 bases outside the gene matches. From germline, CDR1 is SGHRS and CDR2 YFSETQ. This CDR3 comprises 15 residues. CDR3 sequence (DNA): TGCGCCAGCAGCTCCCTAGCGGGGGGGACTAGTACGCAGTATTTT. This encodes CASSSLAGGTSTQYF. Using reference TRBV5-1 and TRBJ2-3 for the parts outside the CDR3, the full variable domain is KAGVTQTPRYLIKTRGQQVTLSCSPISGHRSVSWYQQTPGQGLQFLFEYFSETQRNKGNFPGRFSGRQFSNSRSEMNVSTLELGDSALYLCASSSLAGGTSTQYFGPGTRLTVL.

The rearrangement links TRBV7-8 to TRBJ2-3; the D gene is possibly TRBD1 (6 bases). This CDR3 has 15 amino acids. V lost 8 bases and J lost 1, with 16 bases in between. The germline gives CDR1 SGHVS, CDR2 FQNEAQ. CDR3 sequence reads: CASSPGWGRTDTQYF. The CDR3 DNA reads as TGTGCCAGCTCCCCCGGGTGGGGGCGCACAGATACGCAGTATTTT.

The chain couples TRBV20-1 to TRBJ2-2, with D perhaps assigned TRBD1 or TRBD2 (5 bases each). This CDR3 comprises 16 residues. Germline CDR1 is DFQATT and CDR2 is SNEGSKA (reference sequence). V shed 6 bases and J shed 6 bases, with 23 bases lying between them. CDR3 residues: CSARGWAFGSSGELFF. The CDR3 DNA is TGCAGTGCGAGGGGCTGGGCATTCGGATCGTCCGGGGAGCTGTTTTTT.

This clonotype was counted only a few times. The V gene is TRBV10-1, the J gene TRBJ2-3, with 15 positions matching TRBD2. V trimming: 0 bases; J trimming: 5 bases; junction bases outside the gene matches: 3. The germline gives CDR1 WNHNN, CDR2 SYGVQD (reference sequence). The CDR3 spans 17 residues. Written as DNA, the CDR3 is TGCGCCAGCAGTGAGTCTGGACTAGCGGGGGGGAGAGATACGCAGTATTTT. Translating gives CASSESGLAGGRDTQYF.

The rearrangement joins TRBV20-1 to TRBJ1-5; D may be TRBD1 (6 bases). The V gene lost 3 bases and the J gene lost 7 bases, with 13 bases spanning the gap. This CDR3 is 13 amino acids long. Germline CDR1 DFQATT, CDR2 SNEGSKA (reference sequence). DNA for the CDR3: TGCAGTGCTAGTTGGACAGCTGACCAGCCCCAGCATTTT. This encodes CSASWTADQPQHF.

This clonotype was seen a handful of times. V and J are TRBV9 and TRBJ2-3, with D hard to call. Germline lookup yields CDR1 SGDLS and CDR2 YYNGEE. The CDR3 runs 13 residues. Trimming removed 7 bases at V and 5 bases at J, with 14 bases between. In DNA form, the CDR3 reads TGTGCCAGCGGTTTTGGGGTGGGAGATACGCAGTATTTT. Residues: CASGFGVGDTQYF.

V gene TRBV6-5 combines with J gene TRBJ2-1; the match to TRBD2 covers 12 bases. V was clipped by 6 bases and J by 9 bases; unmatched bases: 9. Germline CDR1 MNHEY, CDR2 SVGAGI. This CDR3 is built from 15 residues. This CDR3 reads CASSLLAGGLGEQFF. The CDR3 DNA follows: TGTGCCAGCAGCTTACTAGCGGGGGGTTTGGGTGAGCAGTTCTTC.

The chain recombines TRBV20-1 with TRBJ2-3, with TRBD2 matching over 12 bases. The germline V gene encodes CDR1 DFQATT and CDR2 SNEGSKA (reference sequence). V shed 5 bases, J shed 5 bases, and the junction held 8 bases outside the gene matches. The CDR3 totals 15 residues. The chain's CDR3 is CSAGPSGRAQDTQYF. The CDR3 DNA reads TGCAGTGCTGGTCCTAGCGGGAGGGCCCAAGATACGCAGTATTTT.

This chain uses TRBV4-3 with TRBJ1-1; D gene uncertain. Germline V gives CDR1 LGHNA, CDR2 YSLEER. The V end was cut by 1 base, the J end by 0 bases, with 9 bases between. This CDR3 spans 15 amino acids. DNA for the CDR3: TGCGCCAGCAGCCAAGGGGCAGCCATGAACACTGAAGCTTTCTTT. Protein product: CASSQGAAMNTEAFF.

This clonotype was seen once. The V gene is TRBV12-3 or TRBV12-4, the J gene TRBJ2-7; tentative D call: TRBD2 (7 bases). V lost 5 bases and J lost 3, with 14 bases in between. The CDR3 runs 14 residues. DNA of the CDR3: TGTGCCAGCAGTCCAGGGGCGGGAGTCTACGAGCAGTACTTC. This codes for CASSPGAGVYEQYF.

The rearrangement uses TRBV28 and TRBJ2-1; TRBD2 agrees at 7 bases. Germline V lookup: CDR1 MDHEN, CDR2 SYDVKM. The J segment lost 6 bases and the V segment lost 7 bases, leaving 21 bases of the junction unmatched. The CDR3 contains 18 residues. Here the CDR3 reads CASISGGDFSAVGNEQFF. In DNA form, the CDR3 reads TGTGCCAGCATCAGTGGGGGGGACTTCTCGGCGGTTGGCAATGAGCAGTTCTTC.

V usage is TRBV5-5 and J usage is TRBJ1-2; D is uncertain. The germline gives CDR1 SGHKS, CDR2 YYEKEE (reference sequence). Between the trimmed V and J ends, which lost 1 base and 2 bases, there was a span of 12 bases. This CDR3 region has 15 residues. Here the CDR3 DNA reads TGTGCCAGCAGCTTGAAACCGCCCGAGAACTATGGCTACACCTTC. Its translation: CASSLKPPENYGYTF.

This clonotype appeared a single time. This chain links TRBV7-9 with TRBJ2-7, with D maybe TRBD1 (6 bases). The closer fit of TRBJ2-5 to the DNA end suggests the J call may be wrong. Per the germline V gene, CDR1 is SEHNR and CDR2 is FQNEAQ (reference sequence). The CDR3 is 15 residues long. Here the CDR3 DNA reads TGTGCCAGCAGCCCGGGACACGAGGTCAAGGAGACCCAGTACTTC. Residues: CASSPGHEVKETQYF.

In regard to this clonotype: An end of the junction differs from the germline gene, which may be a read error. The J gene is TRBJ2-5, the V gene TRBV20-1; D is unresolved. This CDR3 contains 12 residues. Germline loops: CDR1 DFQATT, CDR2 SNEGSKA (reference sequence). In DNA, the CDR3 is TGCAGTGCTGTCGCGGATCAAGAGACTCAGTACTTC. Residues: CSAVADQETQYF.

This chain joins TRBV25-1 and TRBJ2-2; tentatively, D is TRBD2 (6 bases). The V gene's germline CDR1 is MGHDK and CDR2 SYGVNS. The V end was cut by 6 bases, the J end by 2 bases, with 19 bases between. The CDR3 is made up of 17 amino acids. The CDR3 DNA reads TGTGCCAGCAGACAAGAGGGACTTTGGGGAAACACCGGGGAGCTGTTTTTT. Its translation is CASRQEGLWGNTGELFF.

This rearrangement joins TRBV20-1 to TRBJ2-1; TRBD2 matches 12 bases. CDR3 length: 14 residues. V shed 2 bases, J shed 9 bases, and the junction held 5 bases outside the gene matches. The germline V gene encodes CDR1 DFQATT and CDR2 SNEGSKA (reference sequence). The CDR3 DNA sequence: TGCAGTGCTAGACGACTAGCGGGAGCCACTGAGCAGTTCTTC. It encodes CSARRLAGATEQFF.

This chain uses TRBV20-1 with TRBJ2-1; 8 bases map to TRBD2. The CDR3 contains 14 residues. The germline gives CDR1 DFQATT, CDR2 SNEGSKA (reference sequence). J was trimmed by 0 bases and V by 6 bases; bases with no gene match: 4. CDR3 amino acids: CSAVGLASYNEQFF. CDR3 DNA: TGCAGTGCGGTCGGACTAGCCTCCTACAATGAGCAGTTCTTC.

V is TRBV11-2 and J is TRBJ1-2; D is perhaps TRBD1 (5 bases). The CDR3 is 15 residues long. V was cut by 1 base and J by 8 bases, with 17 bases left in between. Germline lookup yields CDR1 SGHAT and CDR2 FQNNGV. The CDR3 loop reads CASSLGRGPKQGYTF. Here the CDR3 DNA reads TGTGCCAGCAGCTTAGGGAGGGGACCAAAACAAGGCTACACCTTC.